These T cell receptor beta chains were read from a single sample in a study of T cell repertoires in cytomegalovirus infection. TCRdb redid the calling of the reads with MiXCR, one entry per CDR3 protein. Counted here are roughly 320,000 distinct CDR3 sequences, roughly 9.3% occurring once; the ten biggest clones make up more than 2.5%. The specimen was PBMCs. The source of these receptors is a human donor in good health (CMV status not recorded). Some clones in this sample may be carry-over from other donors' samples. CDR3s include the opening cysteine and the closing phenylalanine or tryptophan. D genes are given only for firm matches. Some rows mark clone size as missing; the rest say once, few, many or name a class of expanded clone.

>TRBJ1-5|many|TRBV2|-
TGTGCCAGCAGTGACCTGGGGGCAAGGAATCAGCCCCAGCATTTT
CASSDLGARNQPQHF
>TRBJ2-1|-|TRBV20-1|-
TGCAGTGCCCGACGCCCCGGGGGAAATGAGCAGTTCTTC
CSARRPGGNEQFF
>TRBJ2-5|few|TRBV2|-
TGTGCCAGCAGTGAACCTCTAGGGAAACGGGAGACCCAGTACTTC
CASSEPLGKRETQYF
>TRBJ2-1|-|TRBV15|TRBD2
TGTGCCACCAGCAGAGATCGGGGGGGGCGAGGGAATGAGCAGTTCTTC
CATSRDRGGRGNEQFF
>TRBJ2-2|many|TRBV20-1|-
TGCAGTGCCCCTCGTGACGCCACCGGGGAGCTGTTTTTT
CSAPRDATGELFF
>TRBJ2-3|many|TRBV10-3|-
TGTGCCATCAACGACCTAGGGTCGTTGCTCACAGATACGCAGTATTTT
CAINDLGSLLTDTQYF
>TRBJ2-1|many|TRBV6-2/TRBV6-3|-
TGTGCCAGCAGTTACCCAGGTTTAGTTTACAATGAGCAGTTCTTC
CASSYPGLVYNEQFF
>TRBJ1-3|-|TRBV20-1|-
TGCAGTGCTAGAGATGGGGGTAACTCTGGAAACACCATATATTTT
CSARDGGNSGNTIYF
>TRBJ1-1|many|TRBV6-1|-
TGTGCCTCCTCCCTACAGGGACGCCACACTGAAGCTTTCTTT
CASSLQGRHTEAFF
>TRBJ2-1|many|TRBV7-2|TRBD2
TGTGCCAGCAGCCCGACTAGCGGACGTTCAGATGTTAGCTCCTACAATGAGCAGTTCTTC
CASSPTSGRSDVSSYNEQFF
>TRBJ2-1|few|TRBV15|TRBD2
TGTGCCACCAGCAGAGATCTGCGGGGGGTTAATGAGCAGTTCTTC
CATSRDLRGVNEQFF
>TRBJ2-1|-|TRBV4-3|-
TGCGCCAGCAGCCGAGAGGGACCTTTCAATGAGCAGTTCTTC
CASSREGPFNEQFF
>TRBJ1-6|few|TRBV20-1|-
TGCAGTGCCTCCCGGGGGGGCAACTCCTATAATTCACCCCTCCACTTT
CSASRGGNSYNSPLHF
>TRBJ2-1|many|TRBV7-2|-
TGTGCCAGCAGGGCACCAGGCACTACGCGGGAGCAGTTCTTC
CASRAPGTTREQFF
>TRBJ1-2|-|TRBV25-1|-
TGTGCCAGCAGTGATGGGTACGGAGAAAACTATGGCTACACCTTC
CASSDGYGENYGYTF
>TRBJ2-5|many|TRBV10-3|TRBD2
TGTGCCATCAGTGATGTCTTGTGGGGGGACTATCAAGAGACCCAGTACTTC
CAISDVLWGDYQETQYF
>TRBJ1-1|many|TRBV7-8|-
TGTGCCAGCAGCTTAGGTGAGACTGAAGCTTTCTTT
CASSLGETEAFF
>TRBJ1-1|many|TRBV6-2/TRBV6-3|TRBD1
TGTGCCAGCAGTTACCCGGTCAGGAGACAGGGGGACACTGAAGCTTTCTTT
CASSYPVRRQGDTEAFF
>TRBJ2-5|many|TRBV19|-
TGTGCCAGTAGTGAGTCCTCCAGGACCAAGTACTTC
CASSESSRTKYF
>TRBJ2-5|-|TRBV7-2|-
TGTGCCAGCAGCATAAGTCGGGTCCGGGAGACCCAGTACTTC
CASSISRVRETQYF
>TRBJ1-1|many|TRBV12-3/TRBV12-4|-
TGTGCCAGCAGTTTGAAGCCGGAGAACACTGAAGCTTTCTTT
CASSLKPENTEAFF
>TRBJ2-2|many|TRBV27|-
TGTGCCAGCAGTCGGACCGGGCGGGGCACCGGGGAGCTGTTTTTT
CASSRTGRGTGELFF
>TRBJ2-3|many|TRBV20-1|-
TGCAGTGCTCCCGGCGGGAGCACAGATACGCAGTATTTT
CSAPGGSTDTQYF
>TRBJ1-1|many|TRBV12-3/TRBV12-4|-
TGTGCCAGCAGTTTAACGGGAGTTGAAGCTTTCTTT
CASSLTGVEAFF
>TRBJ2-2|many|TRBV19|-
TGTGCCAGTAGTGAAGGCATAACTACCGGGGAGCTGTTTTTT
CASSEGITTGELFF
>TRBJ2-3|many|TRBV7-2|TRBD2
TGTGCCAGCAGCCACGGGGGGGATCCAGATACGCAGTATTTT
CASSHGGDPDTQYF
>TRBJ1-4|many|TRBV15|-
TGTGCCACCAGCAACCAACCGGGACCAAATGAAAAACTGTTTTTT
CATSNQPGPNEKLFF